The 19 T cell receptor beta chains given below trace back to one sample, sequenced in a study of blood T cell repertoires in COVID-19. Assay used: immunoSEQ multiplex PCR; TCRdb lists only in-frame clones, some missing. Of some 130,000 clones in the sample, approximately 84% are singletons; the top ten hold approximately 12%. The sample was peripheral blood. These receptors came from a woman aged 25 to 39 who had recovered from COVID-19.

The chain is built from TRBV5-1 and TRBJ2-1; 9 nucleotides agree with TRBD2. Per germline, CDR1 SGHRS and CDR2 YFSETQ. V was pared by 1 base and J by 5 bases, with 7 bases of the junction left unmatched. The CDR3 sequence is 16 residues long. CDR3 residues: CASSLILAGKHNEQFF. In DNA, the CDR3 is TGCGCCAGCAGCTTGATACTAGCGGGTAAACACAATGAGCAGTTCTTC.

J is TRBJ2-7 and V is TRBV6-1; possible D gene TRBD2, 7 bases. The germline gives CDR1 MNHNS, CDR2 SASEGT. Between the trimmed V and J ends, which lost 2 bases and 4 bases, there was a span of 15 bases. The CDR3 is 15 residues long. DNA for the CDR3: TGTGCCAGCAGTGAATTATGGGGGGGGCCGTACGAGCAGTACTTC. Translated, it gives CASSELWGGPYEQYF.

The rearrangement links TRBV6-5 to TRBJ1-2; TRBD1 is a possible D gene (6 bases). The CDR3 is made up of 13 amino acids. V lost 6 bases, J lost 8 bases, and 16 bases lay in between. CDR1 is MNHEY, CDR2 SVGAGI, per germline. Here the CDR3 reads CASRRGTRTGYTF. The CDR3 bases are TGTGCCAGCAGGCGAGGGACAAGGACGGGCTACACCTTC.

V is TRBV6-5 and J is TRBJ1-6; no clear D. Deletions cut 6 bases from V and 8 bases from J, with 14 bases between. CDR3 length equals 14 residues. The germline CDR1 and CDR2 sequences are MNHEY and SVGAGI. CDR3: CASRRTFGDSPLHF. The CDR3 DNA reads TGTGCCAGCAGGCGTACCTTCGGGGATTCACCCCTCCACTTT.

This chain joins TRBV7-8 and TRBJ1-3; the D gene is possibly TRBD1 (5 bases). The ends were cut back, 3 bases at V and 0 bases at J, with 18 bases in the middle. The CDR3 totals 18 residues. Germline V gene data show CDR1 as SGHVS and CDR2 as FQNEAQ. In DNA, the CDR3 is TGTGCCAGCAGCTTTGGCAGGGTAGGAGCGATCTCTGGAAACACCATATATTTT. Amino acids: CASSFGRVGAISGNTIYF.

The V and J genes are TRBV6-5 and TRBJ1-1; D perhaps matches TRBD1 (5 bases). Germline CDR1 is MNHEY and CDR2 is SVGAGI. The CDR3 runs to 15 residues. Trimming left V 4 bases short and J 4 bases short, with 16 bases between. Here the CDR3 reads CASSSKPGGGTEAFF. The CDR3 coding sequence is TGTGCCAGCAGTTCCAAACCGGGGGGGGGCACTGAAGCTTTCTTT.

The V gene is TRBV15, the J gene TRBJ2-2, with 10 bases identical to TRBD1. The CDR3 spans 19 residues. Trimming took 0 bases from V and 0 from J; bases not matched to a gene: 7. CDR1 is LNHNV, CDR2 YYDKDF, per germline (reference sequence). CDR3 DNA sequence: TGTGCCACCAGCAGAGATCTGGGACAGGGGAACGCGAACACCGGGGAGCTGTTTTTT. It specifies CATSRDLGQGNANTGELFF.

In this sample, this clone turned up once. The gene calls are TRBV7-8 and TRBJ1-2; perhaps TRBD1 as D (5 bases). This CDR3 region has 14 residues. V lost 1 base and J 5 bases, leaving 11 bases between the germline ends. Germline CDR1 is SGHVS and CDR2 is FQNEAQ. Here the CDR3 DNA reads TGTGCCAGCAGCTTAGGTTCGACAGTTTATGGCTACACCTTC. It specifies CASSLGSTVYGYTF.

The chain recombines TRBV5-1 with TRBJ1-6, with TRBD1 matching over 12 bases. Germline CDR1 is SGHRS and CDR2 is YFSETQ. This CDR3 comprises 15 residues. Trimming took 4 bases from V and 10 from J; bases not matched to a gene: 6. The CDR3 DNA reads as TGCGCCAGCAGCCGGGGACAGGGGGCTGGCTCACCCCTCCACTTT. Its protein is CASSRGQGAGSPLHF. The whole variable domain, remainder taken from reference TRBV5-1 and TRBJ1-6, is KAGVTQTPRYLIKTRGQQVTLSCSPISGHRSVSWYQQTPGQGLQFLFEYFSETQRNKGNFPGRFSGRQFSNSRSEMNVSTLELGDSALYLCASSRGQGAGSPLHFGNGTRLTVT.

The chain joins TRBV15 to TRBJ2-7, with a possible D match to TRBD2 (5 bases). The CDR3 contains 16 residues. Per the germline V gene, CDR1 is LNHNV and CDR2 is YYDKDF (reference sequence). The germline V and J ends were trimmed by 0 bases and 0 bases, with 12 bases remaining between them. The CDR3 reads CATSREASMSSYEQYF. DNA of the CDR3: TGTGCCACCAGCAGAGAGGCTAGCATGAGCTCCTACGAGCAGTACTTC.

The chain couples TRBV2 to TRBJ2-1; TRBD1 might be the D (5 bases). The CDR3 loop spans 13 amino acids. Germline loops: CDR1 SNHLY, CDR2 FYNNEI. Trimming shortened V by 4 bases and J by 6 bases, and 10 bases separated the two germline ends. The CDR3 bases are TGTGCCAGCAGTGTAGACAGACTCAATGAGCAGTTCTTC. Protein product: CASSVDRLNEQFF.

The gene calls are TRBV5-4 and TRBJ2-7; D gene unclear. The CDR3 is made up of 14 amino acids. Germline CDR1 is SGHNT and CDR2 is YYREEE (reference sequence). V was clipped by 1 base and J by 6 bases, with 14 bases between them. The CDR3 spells CASSLTASVGEQYF. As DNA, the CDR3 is TGTGCCAGCAGCTTGACGGCTAGTGTAGGCGAGCAGTACTTC.

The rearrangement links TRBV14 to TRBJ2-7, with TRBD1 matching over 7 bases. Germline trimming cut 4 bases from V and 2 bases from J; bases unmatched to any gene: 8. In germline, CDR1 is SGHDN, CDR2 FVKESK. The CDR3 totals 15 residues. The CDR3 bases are TGTGCCAGCAGCCCCTTGACAGGGCTTACCTACGAGCAGTACTTC. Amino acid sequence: CASSPLTGLTYEQYF. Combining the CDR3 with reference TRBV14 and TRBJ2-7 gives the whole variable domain EAGVTQFPSHSVIEKGQTVTLRCDPISGHDNLYWYRRVMGKEIKFLLHFVKESKQDESGMPNNRFLAERTGGTYSTLKVQPAELEDSGVYFCASSPLTGLTYEQYFGPGTRLTVT.

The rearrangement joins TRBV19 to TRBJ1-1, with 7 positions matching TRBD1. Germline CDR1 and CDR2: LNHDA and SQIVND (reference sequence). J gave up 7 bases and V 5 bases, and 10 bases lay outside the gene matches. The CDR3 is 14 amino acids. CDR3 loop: CASSSRPDRDEAFF. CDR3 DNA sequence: TGTGCCAGTAGTTCGCGACCCGACAGGGATGAAGCTTTCTTT.

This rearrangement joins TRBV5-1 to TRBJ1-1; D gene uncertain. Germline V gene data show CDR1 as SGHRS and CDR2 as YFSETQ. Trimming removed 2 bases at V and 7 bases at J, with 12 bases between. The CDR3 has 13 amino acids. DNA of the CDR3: TGCGCCAGCAGCTTAGACGGGAGGAGTGAAGCTTTCTTT. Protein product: CASSLDGRSEAFF.

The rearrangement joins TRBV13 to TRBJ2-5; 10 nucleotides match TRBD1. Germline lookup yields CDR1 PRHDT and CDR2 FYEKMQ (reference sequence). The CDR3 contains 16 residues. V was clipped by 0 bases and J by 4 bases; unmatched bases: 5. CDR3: CASSLGGTGAGETQYF. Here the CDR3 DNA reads TGTGCCAGCAGCTTAGGAGGGACAGGGGCGGGAGAGACCCAGTACTTC.

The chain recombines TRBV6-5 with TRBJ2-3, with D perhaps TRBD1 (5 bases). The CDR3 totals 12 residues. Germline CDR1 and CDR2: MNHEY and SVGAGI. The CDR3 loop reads CAAVGALDTQYF. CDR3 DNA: TGTGCGGCTGTAGGGGCGCTGGATACGCAGTATTTT.

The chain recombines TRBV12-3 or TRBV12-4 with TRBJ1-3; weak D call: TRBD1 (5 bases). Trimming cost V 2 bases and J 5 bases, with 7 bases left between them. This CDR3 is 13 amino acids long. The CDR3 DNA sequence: TGTGCCAGCAGTTTAAGGGGAAGAAACACCATATATTTT. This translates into CASSLRGRNTIYF.

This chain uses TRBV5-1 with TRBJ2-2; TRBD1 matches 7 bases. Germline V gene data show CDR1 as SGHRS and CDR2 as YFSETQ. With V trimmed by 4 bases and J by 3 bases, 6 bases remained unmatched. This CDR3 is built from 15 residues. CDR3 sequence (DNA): TGCGCCAGCAGCACGACAGGGTCAGACACCGGGGAGCTGTTTTTT. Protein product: CASSTTGSDTGELFF.